This record covers a single TCR beta chain. Its antigen is undetermined. Measured with immunoSEQ multiplex PCR; TCRdb has only the in-frame clones, and not every one. This sample has approximately 12,000 clones, with nearly 85% found just once. This CDR3 comprises 14 residues. Germline lookup yields CDR1 MNHEY and CDR2 SMNVEV (reference sequence). Trimming took 9 bases from V and 5 from J; bases not matched to a gene: 10. This record comes from a study of OX40 agonist ivuxolimab in advanced cancers. Study in general: Age averaged approximately 60 years (range roughly 23 to 79), and around 78% were male. Regarding the study as a whole: CD8+ T cells (on average) carried more expanded clones than CD4+ T cells.

The chain joins TRBV27 to TRBJ2-5, with 9 bases that match TRBD1. The receptor was derived from an adult with an advanced solid tumor such as melanoma, head and neck, liver or kidney cancer. The sample here was CD4+ or CD8+ T cells sorted from blood, taken in a trial of the OX40 agonist ivuxolimab. This chain's CDR3 is CASRQGVFAETQYF. The CDR3 DNA sequence: TGTGCCAGTCGACAGGGGGTTTTTGCGGAGACCCAGTACTTC.